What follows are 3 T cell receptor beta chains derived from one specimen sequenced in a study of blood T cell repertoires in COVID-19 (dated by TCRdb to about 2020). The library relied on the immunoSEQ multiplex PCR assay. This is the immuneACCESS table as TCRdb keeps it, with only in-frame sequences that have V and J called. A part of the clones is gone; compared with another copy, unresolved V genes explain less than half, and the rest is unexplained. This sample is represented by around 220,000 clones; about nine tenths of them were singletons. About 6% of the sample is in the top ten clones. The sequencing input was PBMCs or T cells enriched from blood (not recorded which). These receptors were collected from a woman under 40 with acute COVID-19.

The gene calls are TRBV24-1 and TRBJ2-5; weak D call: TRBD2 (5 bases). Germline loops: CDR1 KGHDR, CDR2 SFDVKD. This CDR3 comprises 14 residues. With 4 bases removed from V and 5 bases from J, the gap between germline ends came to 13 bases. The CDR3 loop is CATSEPGVSETQYF. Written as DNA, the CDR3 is TGTGCCACCAGTGAACCCGGGGTTTCGGAGACCCAGTACTTC.

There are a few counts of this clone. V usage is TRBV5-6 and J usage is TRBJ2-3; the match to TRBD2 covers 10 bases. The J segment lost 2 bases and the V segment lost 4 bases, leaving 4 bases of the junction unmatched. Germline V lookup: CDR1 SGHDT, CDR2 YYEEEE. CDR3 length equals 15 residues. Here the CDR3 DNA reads TGTGCCAGCAGCCCCGGACTAGCGGTCACAGATACGCAGTATTTT. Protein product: CASSPGLAVTDTQYF.

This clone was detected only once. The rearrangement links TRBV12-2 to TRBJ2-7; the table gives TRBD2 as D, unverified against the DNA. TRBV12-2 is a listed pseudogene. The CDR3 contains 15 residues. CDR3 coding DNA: TGTGCAAGTCGCTTAGCGAGGAGGATCCTCAACGAGCAGTACTTC. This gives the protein CASRLARRILNEQYF.